This T cell receptor (beta chain) was identified during a study of identical twins. In TCRdb, the 5' RACE reads were re-called with MiXCR into one record per CDR3 protein. Among some 500,000 distinct CDR3 sequences listed, roughly an eighth were seen once. On this clonotype: Its antigen is unknown.

Study-wide findings and caveats: The models systematically underestimated how much out-of-frame TCR alpha was shared in monozygotic twins. Beta clonotypes that were abundant in cord blood contained fewer insertions, a pattern absent from memory repertoires.

Healthy Caucasians supplied all donations. CDR3 size: 13 residues. V was trimmed by 6 bases and J by 4 bases, leaving 11 bases between them. CDR1 is SGHTA and CDR2 is FQGTGA in the germline V gene. The same data also went into a second study, on yellow fever vaccine responses in identical twins. That paper adds: Twins reportedly had a vaccine T cell response that seemed partly convergent, partly personalized.

This rearrangement joins TRBV7-3 to TRBJ2-3; unclear D gene. Specimen: CD4+ T cells sorted from blood. The clonotype originates from a woman between 18 and 30 years old in good health. The CDR3 bases are TGTGCCAGCAGGCCAGTCCTCTCAGATACGCAGTATTTT. This encodes CASRPVLSDTQYF.